The T cell receptor beta chain described here comes from a study of immune cell composition in non-small cell lung cancer. General study results and limits: No significant correlation existed between pack-years smoked and tumour clonality. TIL tumour reactivity correlated with maximal tumour-associated clone frequency in adenocarcinoma.

Normal lung sampling was at least 3 cm from the tumour, as distant as possible. Worth noting for this clone: The target antigen is unknown.

This table comes from immunoSEQ multiplex PCR, and its TCRdb copy is limited to in-frame clones, with some not included. The sample shows roughly 9,500 clones, 70% to 80% of them seen only once. CDR3 length: 15 residues. Germline CDR1 SGHRS, CDR2 YFSETQ. V lost 0 bases and J 2 bases, leaving 9 bases between the germline ends. The receptor's source is a human donor with non-small cell lung cancer. The V and J genes are TRBV5-1 and TRBJ1-5; D is uncertain. The sequenced sample was non-adjacent lung tissue. The CDR3 DNA reads as TGCGCCAGCAGCTTGGAGGGATTTCGCAATCAGCCCCAGCATTTT. Residues: CASSLEGFRNQPQHF.